This paragraph covers one TCR beta chain sequence. These data originate in a study of blood T cell repertoires in COVID-19. Study-level information: COVID-19 samples, acute and convalescent, were from the United States, Italy and Spain. From T cells, B-cell-depleted T cells, or PBMCs came the material, which was cDNA or gDNA.

Original handling: Nucleated cell number was recorded as an estimate derived from reference gene primer amplification. This table comes from immunoSEQ multiplex PCR, and its TCRdb copy is limited to in-frame clones, with some not included. V, J and clone size are those of that table, while D and trimming were read from the DNA. The profile covers 100,000 to 150,000 clones, with about 90% appearing a single time and more than 3.5% taken by the ten largest. V was shortened by 5 bases and J by 4 bases, with 13 bases between the two germline ends. The CDR3 consists of 15 residues. Germline values: CDR1 KGHDR, CDR2 SFDVKD.

The chain has TRBV24-1 and TRBJ2-2; maybe TRBD1 (7 bases). The sample consisted of peripheral blood. The origin of this receptor is a woman aged 55-69 years with acute or convalescent COVID-19. For the CDR3, the DNA is TGTGCCACCAGTGGAGCAGGGGGGATCACCGGGGAGCTGTTTTTT. Translated, it gives CATSGAGGITGELFF.